Each of the 15 T cell receptor beta chains below was sequenced from the same sample in a study of cytomegalovirus exposure and HLA in healthy donors. The PCR made use of 60 Vbeta and 13 Jbeta primers. Sequenced by immunoSEQ multiplex PCR; TCRdb stores in-frame clones only, minus some. This table holds about 89,000 clones, roughly 76% found once. Sequencing was performed on PBMCs. Receptors originate from a male donor in good health and CMV-seronegative.

This sequence joins TRBV7-9 and TRBJ1-1; D remains ambiguous. The V end lost 7 bases, the J end lost 2 bases, and 11 bases lay between the germline ends. This CDR3 is 13 amino acids long. CDR1 and CDR2 from the germline V gene are SEHNR and FQNEAQ (reference sequence). The CDR3 DNA sequence: TGTGCCAGCACCGCAGCGTTTAACACTGAAGCTTTCTTT. Translating it yields CASTAAFNTEAFF.

Worth noting for this clone: This sample also contains other DNA sequences that code for the same CDR3. This rearrangement joins TRBV4-3 to TRBJ2-7; 9 positions match TRBD2. Germline CDR1 reads LGHNA; CDR2 reads YSLEER. V gave up 3 bases and J gave up 9 bases; unmatched junction bases: 12. This CDR3 is 15 amino acids long. CDR3 in DNA: TGCGCCAGCAGCCAGGAACATAGCGGGAGTTTTGGGCAGTACTTC. Translation gives CASSQEHSGSFGQYF.

As DNA, the CDR3 is TGTGCCAGCAGTGGTCCCACTCTTTCAAGGAACACTGAAGCTTTCTTT. Translating gives CASSGPTLSRNTEAFF. The rearrangement links TRBV2 to TRBJ1-1; D unresolved. CDR1 is SNHLY, CDR2 FYNNEI, per germline. Trimming stripped 4 bases from V and 1 base from J, with 16 bases between. This CDR3 contains 16 residues. Based on the CDR3 plus reference TRBV2 and TRBJ1-1, the full variable domain is EPEVTQTPSHQVTQMGQEVILRCVPISNHLYFYWYRQILGQKVEFLVSFYNNEISEKSEIFDDQFSVERPDGSNFTLKIRSTKLEDSAMYFCASSGPTLSRNTEAFFGQGTRLTVV.

The chain links TRBV10-1 to TRBJ2-7, with 10 bases that match TRBD1. The CDR3 is made up of 13 amino acids. CDR1 and CDR2 (germline): WNHNN, SYGVQD (reference sequence). With 8 bases clipped from V and 5 bases from J, the junction kept 6 bases outside the gene matches. The CDR3 here is CASGTGVSDEQYF. CDR3 nucleotides: TGCGCCAGCGGGACAGGGGTCTCTGACGAGCAGTACTTC.

The V call is TRBV9, the J call TRBJ2-7, with 15 bases aligning to TRBD2. J was trimmed by 1 base and V by 4 bases; bases with no gene match: 15. This CDR3 contains 20 residues. Looked up from germline, CDR1 is SGDLS and CDR2 is YYNGEE. This chain's CDR3 is CASSWSSGLAGGDLSYEQYF. CDR3 sequence (DNA): TGTGCCAGCAGCTGGTCTTCCGGACTAGCGGGAGGGGATCTATCCTACGAGCAGTACTTC.

V usage is TRBV7-8 and J usage is TRBJ1-1; 7 bases line up with TRBD1. Germline CDR1 SGHVS, CDR2 FQNEAQ. V lost 3 bases, J lost 3 bases, and 7 bases stayed unmatched. The length of the CDR3 is 15 residues. The CDR3 sequence: CASSFGGQAHTEAFF. DNA for the CDR3: TGTGCCAGCAGCTTCGGCGGACAGGCACACACTGAAGCTTTCTTT.

The chain is built from TRBV5-1 and TRBJ2-7; TRBD2 matches 9 bases. Trimming removed 7 bases from V and 3 bases from J; junction bases left unmatched: 11. CDR1 and CDR2 from the germline V gene are SGHRS and YFSETQ. CDR3 length: 15 residues. The CDR3 reads CASECQRGAFYEQYF. The CDR3 DNA sequence: TGCGCCAGCGAATGTCAGCGGGGGGCCTTCTACGAGCAGTACTTC.

Here the CDR3 reads CASSRPGSARNEQFF. CDR3 bases: TGTGCCAGCAGCCGGCCCGGGAGCGCGCGCAATGAGCAGTTCTTC. The gene calls are TRBV14 and TRBJ2-1, with D perhaps matching TRBD2 (6 bases). The germline V gene has CDR1 SGHDN and CDR2 FVKESK. CDR3 size: 15 residues. V was trimmed by 4 bases and J by 6 bases, leaving 16 bases between them.

This clone was found a few times. This chain uses TRBV10-2 with TRBJ1-1; a possible D gene is TRBD1 (6 bases). Germline-derived CDR1 and CDR2 are WSHSY and SAAADI. Trimming removed 5 bases from V and 3 bases from J, with 10 bases in between. This CDR3 is built from 13 residues. The DNA for the CDR3 is TGCGCCAGCAGTAGGGACACCTACACTGAAGCTTTCTTT. This encodes CASSRDTYTEAFF.

V gene TRBV9 combines with J gene TRBJ2-1; D may be TRBD2 (5 bases). In germline, CDR1 is SGDLS, CDR2 YYNGEE. The CDR3 is made up of 13 amino acids. The V gene lost 2 bases and the J gene lost 15 bases, with 18 bases spanning the gap. The CDR3 spells CASSVWEAEKLFF. The DNA of the CDR3 is TGTGCCAGCAGCGTCTGGGAAGCGGAAAAGCTGTTCTTC.

A single count supports this clone. V and J are TRBV28 and TRBJ2-1, with TRBD2 matching 8 bases. Looked up from germline, CDR1 is MDHEN and CDR2 is SYDVKM. The CDR3 is 16 residues long. V was clipped by 8 bases and J by 0 bases; unmatched bases: 9. CDR3 in DNA: TGTGCCAGCCTTAGAAGCGGGACTAGCTCCTACAATGAGCAGTTCTTC. Amino acid sequence: CASLRSGTSSYNEQFF.

This chain links TRBV25-1 with TRBJ2-3; 7 bases are a match to TRBD2. Germline V gene data show CDR1 as MGHDK and CDR2 as SYGVNS. The CDR3 length is 17 residues. V dropped 1 base and J dropped 8; count of bases not matched to a gene: 15. The CDR3 protein is CASSEFEGGPVDGTQYF. CDR3 sequence (DNA): TGTGCCAGCAGTGAATTCGAGGGAGGGCCGGTGGATGGTACGCAGTATTTT.

Judged by abundance, this clone is medium-sized. The CDR3 bases are TGTGCCAGCAGCTTAGAGGGACTAGCGGGAGTAAACAATGAGCAGTTCTTC. Translated: CASSLEGLAGVNNEQFF. V is TRBV11-2 and J is TRBJ2-1; 14 nucleotides match TRBD2. The V segment lost 0 bases and the J segment 5 bases; nucleotides outside the gene matches: 3. Germline CDR1 SGHAT, CDR2 FQNNGV. CDR3 length equals 17 residues.

The chain recombines TRBV6-5 with TRBJ1-6; the match to TRBD1 covers 7 bases. The CDR3 sequence is 16 residues long. Germline V CDR1 and CDR2: MNHEY, SVGAGI. The V segment lost 2 bases and the J segment 7 bases; nucleotides outside the gene matches: 8. The CDR3 bases are TGTGCCAGCAGTTACAGTCTCGGGACAGCAAATTCACCCCTCCACTTT. Translated, it gives CASSYSLGTANSPLHF.

This clone is medium-sized in the sample. This chain connects TRBV2 to TRBJ2-1, with D perhaps matching TRBD1 (6 bases). V was cut by 5 bases and J by 10 bases, with 15 bases left in between. The CDR3 consists of 13 residues. CDR1 is SNHLY and CDR2 is FYNNEI in the germline V gene. For the CDR3, the DNA is TGTGCCAGCAGTCCCAATAGGGGGACGGAGCAGTTCTTC. This translates into CASSPNRGTEQFF. Full variable domain (outside the CDR3, taken from reference TRBV2 and TRBJ2-1): EPEVTQTPSHQVTQMGQEVILRCVPISNHLYFYWYRQILGQKVEFLVSFYNNEISEKSEIFDDQFSVERPDGSNFTLKIRSTKLEDSAMYFCASSPNRGTEQFFGPGTRLTVL.